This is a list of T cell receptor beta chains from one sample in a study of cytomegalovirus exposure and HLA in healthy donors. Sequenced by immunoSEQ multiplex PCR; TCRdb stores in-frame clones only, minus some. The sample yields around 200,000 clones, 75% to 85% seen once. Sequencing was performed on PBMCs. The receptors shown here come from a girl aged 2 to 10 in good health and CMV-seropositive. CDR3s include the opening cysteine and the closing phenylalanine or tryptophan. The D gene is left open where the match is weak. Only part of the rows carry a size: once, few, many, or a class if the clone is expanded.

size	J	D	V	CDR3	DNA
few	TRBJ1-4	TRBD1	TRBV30	CAWRAKTGGAGEKLFF	TGTGCCTGGAGAGCTAAAACAGGGGGCGCAGGTGAAAAACTGTTTTTT
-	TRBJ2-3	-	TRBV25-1	CASSAFHGTPPSTDTQYF	TGTGCCAGCAGTGCCTTCCACGGGACACCTCCTAGCACAGATACGCAGTATTTT
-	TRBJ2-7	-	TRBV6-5	CASCRGGSYEQYF	TGTGCCAGCTGTAGGGGAGGTTCCTACGAGCAGTACTTC
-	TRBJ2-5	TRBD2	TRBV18	CASSASTSGQETQYF	TGTGCCAGCTCAGCCTCGACTAGCGGACAAGAGACCCAGTACTTC
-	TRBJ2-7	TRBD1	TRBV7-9	CASSGARDSSYEQYF	TGTGCCAGCAGCGGGGCCCGGGACAGCTCCTACGAGCAGTACTTC
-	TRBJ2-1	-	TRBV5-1	CASSTQATYEQFF	TGCGCCAGCAGCACACAGGCTACATACGAGCAGTTCTTC
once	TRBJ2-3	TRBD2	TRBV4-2	CASSQDPGLAGVTTDTQYF	TGTGCCAGCAGCCAAGATCCGGGACTAGCGGGAGTTACCACAGATACGCAGTATTTT
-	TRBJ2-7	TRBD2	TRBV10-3	CAISDSGRALSYEQYF	TGTGCCATCAGTGATAGCGGGAGGGCCTTGTCCTACGAGCAGTACTTC
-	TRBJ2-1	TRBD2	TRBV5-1	CASSLASGAGYNEQFF	TGCGCCAGCAGCTTGGCTAGCGGGGCTGGCTACAATGAGCAGTTCTTC
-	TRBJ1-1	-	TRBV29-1	CSVEGAAYEAFF	TGCAGCGTTGAAGGCGCTGCCTATGAAGCTTTCTTT
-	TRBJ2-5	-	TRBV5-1	CASSREMGAGETQYF	TGCGCCAGCAGCCGCGAGATGGGGGCCGGGGAGACCCAGTACTTC